This entry features one T cell receptor (beta chain) sequence. The CDR3 has 14 amino acids. Germline V gene sequence: CDR1 KGHSH, CDR2 LQKENI. Trimming removed 5 bases from V and 2 bases from J, with 11 bases in between. Original handling: The authors estimated nucleated cell counts from reference gene primer amplification. Clones were sequenced by immunoSEQ multiplex PCR, and TCRdb holds only the in-frame ones, with some missing. V and J calls and clone size are as listed in that table; D and trimming were resolved from the DNA. Counted here are roughly 170,000 clones, around 80% occurring once; the ten biggest clones make up approximately 7.1%. The data derive from a study of blood T cell repertoires in COVID-19. Study-level information: Samples came from the United States, Italy and Spain, spanning acute and convalescent COVID-19.

This TCR was sampled from a human donor in a cohort sampled during active COVID-19. The material sequenced was peripheral blood. The chain combines TRBV18 with TRBJ2-3; D remains ambiguous. The CDR3 here is CASSAVANTDTQYF. The DNA for the CDR3 is TGTGCCAGCTCAGCGGTGGCTAACACAGATACGCAGTATTTT.